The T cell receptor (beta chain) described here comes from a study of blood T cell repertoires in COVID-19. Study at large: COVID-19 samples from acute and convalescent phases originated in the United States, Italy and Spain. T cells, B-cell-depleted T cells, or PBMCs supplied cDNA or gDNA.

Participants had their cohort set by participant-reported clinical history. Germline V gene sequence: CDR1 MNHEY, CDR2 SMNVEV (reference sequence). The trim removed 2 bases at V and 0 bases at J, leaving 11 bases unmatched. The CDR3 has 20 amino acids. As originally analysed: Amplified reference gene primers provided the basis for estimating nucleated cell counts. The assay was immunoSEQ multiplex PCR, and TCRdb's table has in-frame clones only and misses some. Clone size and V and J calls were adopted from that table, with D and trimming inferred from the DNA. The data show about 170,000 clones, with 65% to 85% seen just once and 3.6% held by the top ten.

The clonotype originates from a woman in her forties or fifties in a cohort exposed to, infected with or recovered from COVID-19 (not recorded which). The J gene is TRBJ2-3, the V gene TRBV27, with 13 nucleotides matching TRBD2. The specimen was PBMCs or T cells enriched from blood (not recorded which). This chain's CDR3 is CASSLGRGLAGFRSTDTQYF. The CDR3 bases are TGTGCCAGCAGTTTAGGAAGGGGACTAGCGGGATTCCGTAGCACAGATACGCAGTATTTT.